The source of this T cell receptor (beta chain) is a study of blood T cells in healthy people across ages. The CDR3 has 14 amino acids. Between the trimmed V and J ends, which lost 2 bases and 3 bases, there was a span of 11 bases. Germline CDR1 and CDR2: SGDLS and YYNGEE. Every sample gave at least 5 micrograms of total RNA when it was extracted. Alongside a J-beta primer mix, a sample-barcoded 5' primer served in a second PCR lasting roughly 7 to 11 cycles. TCRdb re-analysed the 5' RACE reads in MiXCR, keeping a single row per CDR3 protein. Seen here are 790,000 or so distinct CDR3 sequences, roughly three fifths observed once, and the top ten hold roughly 24%.

The rearrangement uses TRBV9 and TRBJ2-5; either TRBD1 or TRBD2 may fit D (5 bases each). The clonotype comes from a man aged 35-49 years in good health. Sequencing used blood. The CDR3 DNA reads TGTGCCAGCAGCGTTGGGACGGCCAAAGAGACCCAGTACTTC. It is translated as CASSVGTAKETQYF.